A single sample is the source of the 18 T cell receptor beta chains below, sequenced in a study of CD8 T cells in Susac syndrome. After extraction with the RNeasy kit, about 0.45 to 1 ug of the RNA was reverse transcribed using random hexamers. TCRdb re-called the immunoSEQ multiplex PCR reads through MiXCR, storing one row per CDR3 protein. This table holds roughly 140,000 distinct CDR3 sequences, 90% to 95% found once. Input material: CD4+ T cells from PBMCs. The receptors stem from a human donor with Susac syndrome.

This rearrangement joins TRBV6-4 to TRBJ2-3; the D gene is possibly TRBD2 (7 bases). CDR1 is MRHNA and CDR2 is SNTAGT in the germline V gene. CDR3 size: 16 residues. V dropped 0 bases and J dropped 4 bases, with 14 bases sitting between them. CDR3 amino acids: CASSDSSGGAADTQYF. In DNA form, the CDR3 reads TGTGCCAGCAGTGACTCGAGTGGGGGGGCCGCAGATACGCAGTATTTT.

This sequence joins TRBV20-1 and TRBJ2-6; 9 bases line up with TRBD1. Germline assignment: CDR1 DFQATT and CDR2 SNEGSKA (reference sequence). V shed 6 bases and J 0 bases; nucleotides not matched to a gene: 6. The CDR3 runs 16 residues. CDR3 coding DNA: TGCAGTGCCGAGACAGGGGGTCCCTCTGGGGCCAACGTCCTGACTTTC. Amino acids: CSAETGGPSGANVLTF.

The J gene is TRBJ1-4, the V gene TRBV20-1, with D hard to call. The CDR3 length is 15 residues. Looked up from germline, CDR1 is DFQATT and CDR2 is SNEGSKA (reference sequence). The V gene lost 0 bases and the J gene lost 5 bases, with 13 bases spanning the gap. Here the CDR3 reads CSARDPGGINEKLFF. The CDR3 coding sequence is TGCAGTGCTAGAGATCCGGGTGGCATAAATGAAAAACTGTTTTTT.

The chain combines TRBV28 with TRBJ1-5, with D possibly being TRBD1 (6 bases). The V gene's germline CDR1 is MDHEN and CDR2 SYDVKM. The V end lost 6 bases, the J end lost 4 bases, and 10 bases lay between the germline ends. CDR3 length: 13 residues. Written as DNA, the CDR3 is TGTGCCAGCAGGATCCAGGGGAATCAGCCCCAGCATTTT. This translates into CASRIQGNQPQHF. The full variable domain, in which reference TRBV28 and TRBJ1-5 provide the parts outside the CDR3, is DVKVTQSSRYLVKRTGEKVFLECVQDMDHENMFWYRQDPGLGLRLIYFSYDVKMKEKGDIPEGYSVSREKKERFSLILESASTNQTSMYLCASRIQGNQPQHFGDGTRLSIL.

The chain combines TRBV4-1 with TRBJ1-4; the D gene is possibly TRBD1 (6 bases). Trimming pared 1 base from V and 5 bases from J, leaving 11 bases between. The V gene's germline CDR1 is MGHRA and CDR2 YSYEKL. The CDR3 runs to 15 residues. The CDR3 loop is CASSQAVQGNEKLFF. The CDR3 region has the DNA TGCGCCAGCAGCCAAGCGGTCCAGGGGAATGAAAAACTGTTTTTT.

The gene calls are TRBV24-1 and TRBJ2-5; TRBD1 matches at 7 bases. V lost 4 bases and J lost 4; bases outside the gene matches: 8. Germline CDR1 and CDR2: KGHDR and SFDVKD. The CDR3 runs to 15 residues. CDR3 nucleotide sequence: TGTGCCACCAGTGACACCTACAGGGGTGTAGAGACCCAGTACTTC. This sequence encodes CATSDTYRGVETQYF.

This sequence joins TRBV3-1 and TRBJ1-3, with D possibly matching TRBD1 (6 bases). V was cut by 0 bases and J by 0 bases, with 9 bases left in between. The length of the CDR3 is 16 residues. CDR1 LGHDT and CDR2 YNNKEL come from the germline V gene (reference sequence). CDR3 in amino acids: CASSQETGFSGNTIYF. CDR3 bases: TGTGCCAGCAGCCAAGAGACAGGTTTCTCTGGAAACACCATATATTTT. Looking up the rest from reference TRBV3-1 and TRBJ1-3 gives the full variable domain: DTAVSQTPKYLVTQMGNDKSIKCEQNLGHDTMYWYKQDSKKFLKIMFSYNNKELIINETVPNRFSPKSPDKAHLNLHINSLELGDSAVYFCASSQETGFSGNTIYFGEGSWLTVV.

V gene TRBV6-5 combines with J gene TRBJ2-2; no reliable D call. The CDR3 covers 12 residues. Trimming removed 4 bases from V and 4 bases from J, with 4 bases in between. CDR1 and CDR2 from the germline V gene are MNHEY and SVGAGI. The CDR3 sequence is CASSSSTGELFF. The CDR3 coding sequence is TGTGCCAGCAGTTCGTCCACCGGGGAGCTGTTTTTT.

This chain uses TRBV7-2 with TRBJ1-3; no reliable D call. The V gene lost 0 bases and the J gene lost 5 bases, with 5 bases spanning the gap. The germline CDR1 and CDR2 sequences are SGHTA and FQGNSA. The CDR3 runs to 13 residues. CDR3 bases: TGTGCCAGCAGCTTAGCCCAGCGAAACACCATATATTTT. Protein product: CASSLAQRNTIYF.

The CDR3 spells CASSETRGYTF. CDR3 DNA sequence: TGTGCCAGCAGTGAAACGCGGGGCTACACCTTC. This chain uses TRBV2 with TRBJ1-2; D not resolved. The V gene's germline CDR1 is SNHLY and CDR2 FYNNEI. This CDR3 contains 11 residues. V was shortened by 2 bases and J by 8 bases, with 6 bases between the two germline ends.

This clonotype turned up a few times. The chain employs TRBV19 and TRBJ1-2; no clear D. V was clipped by 5 bases and J by 2 bases, with 6 bases between them. The CDR3 has 12 residues. Per germline, CDR1 LNHDA and CDR2 SQIVND (reference sequence). The CDR3 is CASSPGNYGYTF. The CDR3 coding sequence is TGTGCCAGTAGTCCTGGGAACTATGGCTACACCTTC.

V and J are TRBV21-1 and TRBJ2-3; TRBD2, the table's D call, lacks a check against the DNA. TRBV21-1 is a known pseudogene. CDR3 size: 13 residues. In DNA, the CDR3 is TGTGCCAGCAGACGAATCTCGGGGAGGAGGCAGTATTTT. The encoded protein is CASRRISGRRQYF.

This chain uses TRBV5-4 with TRBJ2-5, with 8 bases matching TRBD2. CDR3 size: 15 residues. Germline CDR1 reads SGHNT; CDR2 reads YYREEE (reference sequence). V lost 0 bases and J lost 2; bases outside the gene matches: 3. The CDR3 here is CASSLVAGLQETQYF. The CDR3 bases are TGTGCCAGCAGCTTGGTAGCGGGGCTGCAAGAGACCCAGTACTTC.

J is TRBJ2-3 and V is TRBV4-2, with 12 bases aligning to TRBD2. CDR1 and CDR2 from the germline V gene are LGHNA and YNFKEQ. The CDR3 is made up of 17 amino acids. The V gene end was trimmed by 2 bases and the J gene end by 2 bases; junction bases not matched to a gene: 5. The CDR3 DNA follows: TGTGCCAGCAGCCAAAAGACTAGCGGGAGCTCCACAGATACGCAGTATTTT. Residues: CASSQKTSGSSTDTQYF.

The chain uses TRBV5-4 and TRBJ1-5; TRBD1 agrees at 7 bases. CDR3 size: 14 residues. With 0 bases clipped from V and 5 bases from J, the junction kept 2 bases outside the gene matches. Germline assignment: CDR1 SGHNT and CDR2 YYREEE (reference sequence). The CDR3 loop is CASSLDRGDQPQHF. The DNA of the CDR3 is TGTGCCAGCAGCTTGGACAGGGGTGATCAGCCCCAGCATTTT.

The genes are TRBV2 and TRBJ1-5; D gene ambiguous. Between the trimmed V and J ends, which lost 6 bases and 6 bases, there was a span of 12 bases. The germline V gene has CDR1 SNHLY and CDR2 FYNNEI. The CDR3 length is 13 residues. The DNA for the CDR3 is TGTGCCAGCAGGACCTGGGGTGTTCAGCCCCAGCATTTT. Its translation: CASRTWGVQPQHF.

This sequence joins TRBV6-6 and TRBJ1-5; 12 bases agree with TRBD1. The CDR3 consists of 15 residues. V was pared by 10 bases and J by 4 bases, with 8 bases of the junction left unmatched. Germline V gives CDR1 MNHNY, CDR2 SVGAGI (reference sequence). The CDR3 reads CATTPGQGANQPQHF. The CDR3 region has the DNA TGTGCCACAACGCCGGGACAGGGGGCGAATCAGCCCCAGCATTTT.

The chain uses TRBV29-1 and TRBJ1-1; D is ambiguous. Germline CDR1 is SQVTM and CDR2 is ANQGSEA. Trimming stripped 4 bases from V and 0 bases from J, with 9 bases between. The length of the CDR3 is 13 residues. This chain's CDR3 is CSVAADMNTEAFF. CDR3 DNA: TGCAGCGTTGCGGCTGATATGAACACTGAAGCTTTCTTT.